One and the same sample provided the 20 T cell receptor beta chains below, sequenced in a study of shared clonotypes between healthy human individuals. Profiled with immunoSEQ multiplex PCR; TCRdb holds only in-frame clones, not every one. Of 2 million to 3 million clones listed, roughly nine tenths are singletons. The sequenced material came from naive CD4+ T cells sorted from blood. Subset: CD45RA+ positively selected. The receptors here all came from a man between 18 and 29 years old in good health.

This chain connects TRBV19 to TRBJ2-5; the D gene is possibly TRBD2 (5 bases). CDR1 LNHDA and CDR2 SQIVND come from the germline V gene (reference sequence). The CDR3 covers 14 residues. With 5 bases removed from V and 2 bases from J, the gap between germline ends came to 12 bases. CDR3 amino acids: CASSFGSGQETQYF. CDR3 nucleotide sequence: TGTGCCAGTAGTTTTGGTTCGGGGCAAGAGACCCAGTACTTC.

CDR3 DNA sequence: TGTGCCAGCAGCTCGGGACAGGGCCCCTCTTTACCGGATGAGCAGTTCTTC. Protein product: CASSSGQGPSLPDEQFF. The gene calls are TRBV5-4 and TRBJ2-1; 9 bases agree with TRBD1. The CDR3 has 17 residues. The germline V gene has CDR1 SGHNT and CDR2 YYREEE (reference sequence). V lost 3 bases and J lost 8; bases outside the gene matches: 15.

This chain joins TRBV5-4 and TRBJ2-1; TRBD2 agrees at 10 bases. Germline V gives CDR1 SGHNT, CDR2 YYREEE (reference sequence). The V segment lost 4 bases and the J segment 8 bases; nucleotides outside the gene matches: 9. The CDR3 sequence is 15 residues long. CDR3 sequence: CASSTGGLAWDEQFF. CDR3 nucleotides: TGTGCCAGCAGCACAGGGGGACTAGCGTGGGATGAGCAGTTCTTC.

This chain uses TRBV5-6 with TRBJ2-3; 7 bases are shared with TRBD1. Germline V gives CDR1 SGHDT, CDR2 YYEEEE. J gave up 3 bases and V 4 bases, and 5 bases lay outside the gene matches. The CDR3 runs 14 residues. The DNA for the CDR3 is TGTGCCAGCAGCCGGGACAGTTTGACAGATACGCAGTATTTT. It specifies CASSRDSLTDTQYF.

V usage is TRBV4-3 and J usage is TRBJ2-1; 8 nucleotides line up with TRBD2. CDR1 and CDR2 (germline): LGHNA, YSLEER. V was clipped by 4 bases and J by 6 bases; unmatched bases: 5. The CDR3 is made up of 14 amino acids. The CDR3 reads CASSRLTSGNEQFF. In nucleotides, the CDR3 is TGCGCCAGCAGCCGCCTCACTAGCGGCAATGAGCAGTTCTTC.

The gene calls are TRBV18 and TRBJ1-6, with a tentative D call TRBD1 (6 bases). This CDR3 has 19 amino acids. Germline V CDR1 and CDR2: KGHSH, LQKENI. With 3 bases removed from V and 6 bases from J, the gap between germline ends came to 24 bases. The chain's CDR3 is CASSPWNRVPNMGNSPLHF. The DNA of the CDR3 is TGTGCCAGCTCACCGTGGAACAGGGTCCCCAACATGGGTAATTCACCCCTCCACTTT. The variable domain in full, with the rest retrieved from reference TRBV18 and TRBJ1-6, is NAGVMQNPRHLVRRRGQEARLRCSPMKGHSHVYWYRQLPEEGLKFMVYLQKENIIDESGMPKERFSAEFPKEGPSILRIQQVVRGDSAAYFCASSPWNRVPNMGNSPLHFGNGTRLTVT.

The chain employs TRBV10-1 and TRBJ2-3; no clear D gene. With 3 bases removed from V and 2 bases from J, the gap between germline ends came to 9 bases. Per the germline V gene, CDR1 is WNHNN and CDR2 is SYGVQD (reference sequence). The CDR3 covers 14 residues. The DNA for the CDR3 is TGCGCCAGCAGTGACTACGGACCCACAGATACGCAGTATTTT. Its protein product is CASSDYGPTDTQYF.

The gene calls are TRBV7-2 and TRBJ1-2; possibly TRBD1 for D (5 bases). The V end lost 2 bases, the J end lost 8 bases, and 18 bases lay between the germline ends. Germline assignment: CDR1 SGHTA and CDR2 FQGNSA. The CDR3 spans 15 residues. CDR3 protein: CASSLSAVQGDGYTF. The CDR3 DNA sequence: TGTGCCAGCAGCTTATCAGCCGTTCAGGGAGACGGCTACACCTTC. Looking up the rest from reference TRBV7-2 and TRBJ1-2 gives the full variable domain: GAGVSQSPSNKVTEKGKDVELRCDPISGHTALYWYRQSLGQGLEFLIYFQGNSAPDKSGLPSDRFSAERTGGSVSTLTIQRTQQEDSAVYLCASSLSAVQGDGYTFGSGTRLTVV.

This rearrangement joins TRBV5-6 to TRBJ1-5; D remains ambiguous. CDR1 is SGHDT, CDR2 YYEEEE, per germline. V lost 3 bases to trimming and J lost 3 bases, with 13 bases between them. This CDR3 is built from 15 residues. The chain's CDR3 is CASSSGGFANQPQHF. The CDR3 DNA sequence: TGTGCCAGCAGCTCCGGAGGGTTTGCCAATCAGCCCCAGCATTTT.

The chain employs TRBV6-1 and TRBJ1-1; D ambiguous. The CDR3 has 14 amino acids. Germline-derived CDR1 and CDR2 are MNHNS and SASEGT. Trimming left V 3 bases short and J 0 bases short, with 8 bases between. CDR3 protein: CASSDRRMNTEAFF. The CDR3 DNA reads as TGTGCCAGCAGTGACAGACGAATGAACACTGAAGCTTTCTTT.

A note on this clone: The sample contains more than one DNA sequence encoding this CDR3. The rearrangement links TRBV5-1 to TRBJ2-3; 10 bases are shared with TRBD2. Germline values: CDR1 SGHRS, CDR2 YFSETQ. Trimming removed 4 bases from V and 1 base from J; junction bases left unmatched: 3. This CDR3 spans 15 amino acids. The CDR3 DNA sequence: TGCGCCAGCAGCCGACTAGCGGGCGGCACAGATACGCAGTATTTT. Amino acids: CASSRLAGGTDTQYF.

The chain links TRBV10-3 to TRBJ2-3; TRBD2 matches at 9 bases. V dropped 0 bases and J dropped 9; count of bases not matched to a gene: 10. Germline V CDR1 and CDR2: ENHRY, SYGVKD. There are 16 residues in the CDR3. CDR3 sequence (DNA): TGTGCCATCAGTGAGTCGAGAAGCGGGAGGTTACGGACGCAGTATTTT. This sequence encodes CAISESRSGRLRTQYF.

V and J are TRBV19 and TRBJ1-1; tentative D call: TRBD1 (6 bases). Germline V gene lookup returns CDR1 LNHDA and CDR2 SQIVND (reference sequence). V shed 10 bases and J shed 1 base, with 13 bases lying between them. There are 13 residues in the CDR3. CDR3 bases: TGTGCCACTTACGGGACATCGAACACTGAAGCTTTCTTT. Translation: CATYGTSNTEAFF. Full variable domain (remainder filled in from reference TRBV19 and TRBJ1-1): DGGITQSPKYLFRKEGQNVTLSCEQNLNHDAMYWYRQDPGQGLRLIYYSQIVNDFQKGDIAEGYSVSREKKESFPLTVTSAQKNPTAFYLCATYGTSNTEAFFGQGTRLTVV.

The chain joins TRBV4-1 to TRBJ1-6, with D perhaps matching TRBD1 (6 bases). Germline V gene data show CDR1 as MGHRA and CDR2 as YSYEKL. The CDR3 spans 16 residues. The V gene lost 0 bases and the J gene lost 6 bases, with 12 bases spanning the gap. The CDR3 DNA sequence: TGCGCCAGCAGCCAAGATCAGGGGACATCTAATTCACCCCTCCACTTT. Its protein is CASSQDQGTSNSPLHF.

The CDR3, as DNA: TGTGCCATCAGTTCGACTAGCGGGGGGACCACAGATACGCAGTATTTT. Its translation: CAISSTSGGTTDTQYF. The chain recombines TRBV10-3 with TRBJ2-3, with 13 bases that match TRBD2. CDR1 ENHRY and CDR2 SYGVKD come from the germline V gene. The CDR3 consists of 16 residues. J lost 2 bases, V lost 5 bases, and 4 bases had no gene match.

The V and J genes are TRBV21-1 and TRBJ2-1; TRBD2, the D gene given by the table, was not confirmed from the DNA. TRBV21-1 is a documented pseudogene. This CDR3 region has 19 residues. CDR3 sequence reads: CASRRGTSGRAHSYNEQFF. The CDR3 bases are TGTGCCAGCAGAAGAGGGACTAGCGGGAGGGCCCACTCCTACAATGAGCAGTTCTTC.

The chain combines TRBV5-1 with TRBJ2-1; 9 nucleotides line up with TRBD1. The CDR3 covers 15 residues. The germline gives CDR1 SGHRS, CDR2 YFSETQ. V lost 3 bases and J lost 6; bases outside the gene matches: 7. CDR3 DNA: TGCGCCAGCAGCTCCGGGGACAGGGACTCCAATGAGCAGTTCTTC. Its protein product is CASSSGDRDSNEQFF.

The chain employs TRBV7-2 and TRBJ2-2; D is unresolved. Germline V CDR1 and CDR2: SGHTA, FQGNSA. CDR3 length equals 14 residues. V lost 3 bases, J lost 4 bases, and 9 bases lay in between. DNA for the CDR3: TGTGCCAGCAGCTTCGACCCCGGCACCGGGGAGCTGTTTTTT. It is translated as CASSFDPGTGELFF.

The chain is built from TRBV6-1 and TRBJ1-4; D remains ambiguous. V shed 7 bases and J shed 8 bases, with 8 bases lying between them. CDR3 length: 11 residues. The germline gives CDR1 MNHNS, CDR2 SASEGT. The CDR3 nucleotides are TGTGCCAGCACCTATTCCGAAAAACTGTTTTTT. This encodes CASTYSEKLFF.

This sequence joins TRBV19 and TRBJ2-7, with 10 positions matching TRBD2. Germline CDR1 reads LNHDA; CDR2 reads SQIVND (reference sequence). The CDR3 sequence is 15 residues long. Trimming cost V 2 bases and J 2 bases; bases outside gene matches: 3. CDR3 in DNA: TGTGCCAGTAGTATAAGTAGCGGGAGGCCCTACGAGCAGTACTTC. This encodes CASSISSGRPYEQYF. The whole variable domain, remainder taken from reference TRBV19 and TRBJ2-7, is DGGITQSPKYLFRKEGQNVTLSCEQNLNHDAMYWYRQDPGQGLRLIYYSQIVNDFQKGDIAEGYSVSREKKESFPLTVTSAQKNPTAFYLCASSISSGRPYEQYFGPGTRLTVT.